This T cell receptor beta chain derives from a study of T cell repertoires in cytomegalovirus infection. Study background: Based on public TCR beta signatures, there were indications of CMV infection and of a matching HLA type.

This CDR3 is 15 amino acids long. CDR1 LNHDA and CDR2 SQIVND come from the germline V gene (reference sequence). Trimming shortened V by 6 bases and J by 6 bases, and 18 bases separated the two germline ends. TCRdb called the reads again in MiXCR, with one record for every CDR3 protein. The sample contains nearly 450,000 distinct CDR3 sequences, around 32% of which appear only once. This clonotype was detected a few times. The source of this sequence is a human donor in good health (CMV status not recorded). Some clones in this sample may be carry-over from other donors' samples. The chain uses TRBV19 and TRBJ2-1; D is uncertain. The sample was PBMCs. CDR3: CASSQPESLGNEQFF. CDR3 coding DNA: TGTGCCAGTAGCCAACCCGAAAGTCTTGGCAATGAGCAGTTCTTC.